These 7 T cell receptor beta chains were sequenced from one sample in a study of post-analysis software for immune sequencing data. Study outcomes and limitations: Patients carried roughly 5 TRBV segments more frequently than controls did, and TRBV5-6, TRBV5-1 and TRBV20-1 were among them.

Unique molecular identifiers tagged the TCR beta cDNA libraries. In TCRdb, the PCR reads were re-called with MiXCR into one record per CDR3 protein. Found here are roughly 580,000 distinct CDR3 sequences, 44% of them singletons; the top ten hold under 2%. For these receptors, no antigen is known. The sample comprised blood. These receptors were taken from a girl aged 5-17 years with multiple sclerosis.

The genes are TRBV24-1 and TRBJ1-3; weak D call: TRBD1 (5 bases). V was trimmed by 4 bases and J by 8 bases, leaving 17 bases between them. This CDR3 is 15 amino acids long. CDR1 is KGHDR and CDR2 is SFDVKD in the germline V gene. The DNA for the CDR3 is TGTGCCACCAGTGACCCCAGGGAGGGCGGCGACACCATATATTTT. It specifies CATSDPREGGDTIYF.

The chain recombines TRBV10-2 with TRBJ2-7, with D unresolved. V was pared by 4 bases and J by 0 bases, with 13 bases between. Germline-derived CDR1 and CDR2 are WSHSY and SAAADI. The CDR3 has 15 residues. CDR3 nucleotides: TGCGCCAGCAGTGTTTTAGCAGGAAACTCCTACGAGCAGTACTTC. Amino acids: CASSVLAGNSYEQYF.

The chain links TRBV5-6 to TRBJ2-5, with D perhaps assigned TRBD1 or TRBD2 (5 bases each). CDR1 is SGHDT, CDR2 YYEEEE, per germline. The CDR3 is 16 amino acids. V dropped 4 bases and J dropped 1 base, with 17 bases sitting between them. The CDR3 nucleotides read TGTGCCAGCAGCGGAACCGGGACCCTGGCCCAAGAGACCCAGTACTTC. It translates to CASSGTGTLAQETQYF.

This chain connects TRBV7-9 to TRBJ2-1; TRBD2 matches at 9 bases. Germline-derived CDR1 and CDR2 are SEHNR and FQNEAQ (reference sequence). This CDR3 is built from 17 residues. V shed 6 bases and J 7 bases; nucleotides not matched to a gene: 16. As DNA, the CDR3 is TGTGCCAGCAGGCCGAATTTTGTGGCGGGAGGGGAGAATGAGCAGTTCTTC. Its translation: CASRPNFVAGGENEQFF.

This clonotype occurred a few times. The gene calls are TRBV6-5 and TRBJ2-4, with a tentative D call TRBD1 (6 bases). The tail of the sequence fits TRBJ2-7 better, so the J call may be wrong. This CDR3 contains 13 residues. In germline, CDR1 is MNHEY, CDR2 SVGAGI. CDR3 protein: CASSTGLDYEQYF. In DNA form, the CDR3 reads TGTGCCAGCAGCACAGGGCTTGACTACGAGCAGTACTTC.

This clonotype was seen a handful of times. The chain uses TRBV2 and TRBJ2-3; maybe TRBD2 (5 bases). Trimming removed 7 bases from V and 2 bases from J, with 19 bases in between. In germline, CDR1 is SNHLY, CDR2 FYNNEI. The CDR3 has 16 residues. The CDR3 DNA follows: TGTGCCAGCATAGAACGGGGAACAGCCAACACAGATACGCAGTATTTT. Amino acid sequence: CASIERGTANTDTQYF.

The CDR3 DNA is TGTGCCAGCGGGGGGGCCGGGTATGAGACCCAGTACTTC. It encodes CASGGAGYETQYF. The gene calls are TRBV7-7 and TRBJ2-5, with TRBD2 as a possible D gene (7 bases). This CDR3 spans 13 amino acids. CDR1 is SSHAT, CDR2 FNYEAQ, per germline (reference sequence). V dropped 8 bases and J dropped 5 bases, with 15 bases sitting between them.